These 8 T cell receptor beta chains came from one sample sequenced in a study of shared T cell receptors in the human thymus (dated by TCRdb to the early 2020s). The method behind the library was the immunoSEQ multiplex PCR assay. In its TCRdb copy, this immuneACCESS table keeps in-frame sequences only and misses some clones. Where compared with another copy, unresolved V genes explain less than half of these, and the others have no known cause. Present in this sample are approximately 730,000 clones, 70% to 90% of which were seen just once. Roughly 0.01% of the sample is in the top ten clones. The sample was also reused in another study, on human thymus T cells.

The sample consisted of thymocytes. These TCRs come from a girl less than two years old with a congenital heart defect. Donor details come from another sample of the same person, matched by shared clones.

This clone appeared a single time. The rearrangement links TRBV6-1 to TRBJ2-2; unclear D gene. Trimming took off 4 bases at V and 5 bases at J, with 17 bases between the two ends. Germline V CDR1 and CDR2: MNHNS, SASEGT. This CDR3 comprises 16 residues. CDR3 sequence reads: CASSVPFYKATGELFF. The CDR3 nucleotides are TGTGCCAGCAGTGTCCCCTTCTATAAAGCGACCGGGGAGCTGTTTTTT.

V usage is TRBV9 and J usage is TRBJ2-7; maybe TRBD2 (5 bases). Trimming removed 2 bases at V and 2 bases at J, with 8 bases between. The germline CDR1 and CDR2 sequences are SGDLS and YYNGEE. The CDR3 totals 13 residues. CDR3 in amino acids: CASSVGGPYEQYF. The CDR3 DNA follows: TGTGCCAGCAGCGTTGGCGGGCCCTACGAGCAGTACTTC.

The chain recombines TRBV5-1 with TRBJ1-2; a possible D gene is TRBD1 (6 bases). Germline CDR1 and CDR2: SGHRS and YFSETQ. Trimming stripped 0 bases from V and 8 bases from J, with 26 bases between. This CDR3 has 18 amino acids. The DNA of the CDR3 is TGCGCCAGCAGCTTGGAATCACCAAAGGACAGACATCCCCGAGGCTACACCTTC. This sequence encodes CASSLESPKDRHPRGYTF.

The rearrangement links TRBV2 to TRBJ2-5, with D possibly TRBD1 on 5 matching bases. The CDR3 loop spans 15 amino acids. Germline CDR1 SNHLY, CDR2 FYNNEI. V was pared by 4 bases and J by 5 bases, with 17 bases between. DNA of the CDR3: TGTGCCAGCAGTGGAAGTAGAAAGGGGCGGGAGACCCAGTACTTC. Translated: CASSGSRKGRETQYF.

This rearrangement joins TRBV19 to TRBJ1-2, with a possible D match to TRBD1 (6 bases). This CDR3 has 12 residues. Germline V gene sequence: CDR1 LNHDA, CDR2 SQIVND (reference sequence). The V end lost 7 bases, the J end lost 13 bases, and 19 bases lay between the germline ends. The CDR3 reads CASTPSGGAFTF. The CDR3 DNA reads TGTGCCAGTACTCCCTCGGGGGGCGCGTTCACCTTC.

This chain joins TRBV5-4 and TRBJ1-6; D uncertain. The CDR3 is 12 amino acids. With 2 bases removed from V and 18 bases from J, the gap between germline ends came to 15 bases. Germline V gene data show CDR1 as SGHNT and CDR2 as YYREEE (reference sequence). The CDR3 sequence is CASSFEGREGHF. For the CDR3, the DNA is TGTGCCAGCAGCTTTGAGGGTCGTGAGGGCCACTTT.

V is TRBV11-2 and J is TRBJ1-2; 9 nucleotides agree with TRBD1. The CDR3 consists of 17 residues. V dropped 1 base and J dropped 1; count of bases not matched to a gene: 7. CDR1 SGHAT and CDR2 FQNNGV come from the germline V gene. This CDR3 is CASSLAIDRGINYGYTF. The CDR3 bases are TGTGCCAGCAGCTTAGCCATAGACAGGGGGATTAACTATGGCTACACCTTC.

This clone was counted a few times. The chain joins TRBV5-6 to TRBJ1-1; 11 bases match TRBD1. The germline V gene encodes CDR1 SGHDT and CDR2 YYEEEE. Trimming cost V 3 bases and J 11 bases; bases outside gene matches: 9. This CDR3 contains 14 residues. CDR3 region: CASSSPDRGLQAFF. The CDR3 DNA sequence: TGTGCCAGCAGCTCCCCGGACAGGGGGCTCCAGGCTTTCTTT.